This T cell receptor (beta chain) was captured by sequencing in a study of blood T cell repertoires in COVID-19. The wider study: Acute and convalescent COVID-19 samples came from the United States, Italy and Spain. The analysed material was cDNA or gDNA that came from T cells, B-cell-depleted T cells, or PBMCs.

Source study methods: The assay estimated nucleated cells by amplifying reference gene primers. Here immunoSEQ multiplex PCR was the method, and the copy in TCRdb shows in-frame clones only, minus some. That table furnishes V, J and clone size, whereas the DNA furnished D and trimming. Of some 50,000 clones in the sample, approximately 84% are singletons; the top ten hold around 15%. CDR3 length: 14 amino acids. Germline CDR1 is LNHDA and CDR2 is SQIVND (reference sequence). V lost 1 base and J lost 6, with 9 bases in between. The receptor was derived from a human donor in a cohort sampled during active COVID-19. The specimen sequenced was peripheral blood. This sequence joins TRBV19 and TRBJ2-2; D is possibly TRBD1 (6 bases). This CDR3 is CASSIASGAGELFF. Written as DNA, the CDR3 is TGTGCCAGTAGTATAGCTTCAGGGGCCGGGGAGCTGTTTTTT.